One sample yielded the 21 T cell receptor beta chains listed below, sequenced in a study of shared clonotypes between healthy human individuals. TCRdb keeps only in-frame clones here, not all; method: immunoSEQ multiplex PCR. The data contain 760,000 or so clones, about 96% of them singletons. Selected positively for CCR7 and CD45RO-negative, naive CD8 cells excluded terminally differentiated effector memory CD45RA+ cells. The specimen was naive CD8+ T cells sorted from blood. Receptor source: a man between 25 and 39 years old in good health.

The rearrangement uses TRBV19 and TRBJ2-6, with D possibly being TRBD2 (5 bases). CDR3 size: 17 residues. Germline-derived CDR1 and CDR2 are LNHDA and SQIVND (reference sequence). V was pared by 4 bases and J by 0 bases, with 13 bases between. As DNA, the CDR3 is TGTGCCAGTAGTAGCCGGCCGGACTTCTCTGGGGCCAACGTCCTGACTTTC. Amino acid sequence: CASSSRPDFSGANVLTF.

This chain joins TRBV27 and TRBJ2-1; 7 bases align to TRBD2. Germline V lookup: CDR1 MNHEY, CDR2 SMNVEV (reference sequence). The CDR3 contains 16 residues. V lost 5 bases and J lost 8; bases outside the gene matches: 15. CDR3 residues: CASSLAGVEFADEQFF. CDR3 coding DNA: TGTGCCAGCAGTCTGGCGGGGGTGGAATTTGCCGATGAGCAGTTCTTC.

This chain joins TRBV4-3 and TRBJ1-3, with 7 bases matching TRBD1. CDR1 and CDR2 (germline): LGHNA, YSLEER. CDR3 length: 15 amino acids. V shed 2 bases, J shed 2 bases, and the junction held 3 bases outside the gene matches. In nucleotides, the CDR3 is TGCGCCAGCAGCCAAAACAGGGGAACTGGAAACACCATATATTTT. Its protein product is CASSQNRGTGNTIYF.

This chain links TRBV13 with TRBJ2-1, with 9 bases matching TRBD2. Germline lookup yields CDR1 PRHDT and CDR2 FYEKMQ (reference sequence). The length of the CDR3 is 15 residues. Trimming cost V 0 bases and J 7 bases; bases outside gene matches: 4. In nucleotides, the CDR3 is TGTGCCAGCAGCTTAGGGGCGGGAGGGTGGAATGAGCAGTTCTTC. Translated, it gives CASSLGAGGWNEQFF.

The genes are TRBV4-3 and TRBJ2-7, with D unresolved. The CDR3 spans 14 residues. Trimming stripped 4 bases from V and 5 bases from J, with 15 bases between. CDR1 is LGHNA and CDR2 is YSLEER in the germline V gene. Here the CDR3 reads CASSLRHPADEQYF. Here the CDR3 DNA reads TGCGCCAGCAGCCTCAGACACCCTGCGGACGAGCAGTACTTC.

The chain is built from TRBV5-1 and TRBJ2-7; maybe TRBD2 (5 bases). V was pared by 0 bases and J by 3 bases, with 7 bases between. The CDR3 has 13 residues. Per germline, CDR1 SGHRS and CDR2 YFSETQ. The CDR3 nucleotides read TGCGCCAGCAGCTTGGGGGGAGACTACGAGCAGTACTTC. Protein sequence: CASSLGGDYEQYF.

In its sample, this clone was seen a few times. In DNA form, the CDR3 reads TGCGCCAGCAGCCTGGGCGGGACATCGAACACCGGGGAGCTGTTTTTT. Translation: CASSLGGTSNTGELFF. V is TRBV5-1 and J is TRBJ2-2; perhaps D is TRBD1 or TRBD2 (6 bases each). CDR3 length: 16 amino acids. The V gene's germline CDR1 is SGHRS and CDR2 YFSETQ. V gave up 4 bases and J gave up 0 bases, with 13 bases separating them.

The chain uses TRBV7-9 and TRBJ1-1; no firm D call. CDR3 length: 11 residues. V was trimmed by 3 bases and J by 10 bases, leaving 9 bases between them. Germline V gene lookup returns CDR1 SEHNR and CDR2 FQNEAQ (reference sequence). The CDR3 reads CASSFRSIAFF. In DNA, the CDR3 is TGTGCCAGCAGCTTTCGGTCGATAGCTTTCTTT.

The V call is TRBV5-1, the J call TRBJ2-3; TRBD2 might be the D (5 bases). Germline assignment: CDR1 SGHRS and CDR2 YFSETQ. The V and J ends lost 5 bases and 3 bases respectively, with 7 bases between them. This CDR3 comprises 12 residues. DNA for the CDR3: TGCGCCAGCAGTACGGGGACAGATACGCAGTATTTT. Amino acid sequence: CASSTGTDTQYF.

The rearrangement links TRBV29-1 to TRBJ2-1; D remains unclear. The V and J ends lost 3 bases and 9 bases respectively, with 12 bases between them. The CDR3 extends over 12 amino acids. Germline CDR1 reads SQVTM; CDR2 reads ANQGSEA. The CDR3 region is CSVDSPRGEQFF. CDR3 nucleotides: TGCAGCGTTGATAGTCCCAGAGGTGAGCAGTTCTTC.

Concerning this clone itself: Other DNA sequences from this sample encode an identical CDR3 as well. This chain's CDR3 is CASSLASSYNEQFF. The CDR3 DNA is TGTGCCAGCAGTTTGGCTAGTTCCTACAATGAGCAGTTCTTC. The chain recombines TRBV28 with TRBJ2-1, with D unresolved. The germline CDR1 and CDR2 sequences are MDHEN and SYDVKM. The CDR3 runs 14 residues. V was trimmed by 3 bases and J by 1 base, leaving 7 bases between them.

The CDR3: CASSPSAGGGYEQYF. As DNA, the CDR3 is TGTGCCAGCAGCCCCTCTGCGGGAGGAGGGTACGAGCAGTACTTC. V usage is TRBV9 and J usage is TRBJ2-7; 8 bases match TRBD2. The CDR3 loop spans 15 amino acids. The germline V gene encodes CDR1 SGDLS and CDR2 YYNGEE. V gave up 4 bases and J gave up 4 bases; unmatched junction bases: 10.

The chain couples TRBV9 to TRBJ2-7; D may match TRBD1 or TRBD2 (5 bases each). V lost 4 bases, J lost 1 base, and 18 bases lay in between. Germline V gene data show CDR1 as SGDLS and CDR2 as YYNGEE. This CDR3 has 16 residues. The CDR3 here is CASSPEWGIQSYEQYF. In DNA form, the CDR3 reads TGTGCCAGCAGCCCAGAGTGGGGGATACAATCCTACGAGCAGTACTTC.

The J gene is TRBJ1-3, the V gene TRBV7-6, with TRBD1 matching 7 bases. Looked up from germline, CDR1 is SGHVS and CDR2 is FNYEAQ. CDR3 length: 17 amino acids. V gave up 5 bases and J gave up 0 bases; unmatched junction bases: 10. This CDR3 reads CASSRRQGMSSGNTIYF. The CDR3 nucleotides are TGTGCCAGCAGCCGTCGACAGGGAATGAGCTCTGGAAACACCATATATTTT. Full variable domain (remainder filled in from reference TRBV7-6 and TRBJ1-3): GAGVSQSPRYKVTKRGQDVALRCDPISGHVSLYWYRQALGQGPEFLTYFNYEAQQDKSGLPNDRFSAERPEGSISTLTIQRTEQRDSAMYRCASSRRQGMSSGNTIYFGEGSWLTVV.

The DNA of the CDR3 is TGTGCCAGTAGTTTCGGGACAGGGGGCTACGAGCAGTACTTC. It specifies CASSFGTGGYEQYF. This chain joins TRBV19 and TRBJ2-7, with TRBD1 identical over 11 bases. This CDR3 comprises 14 residues. With 5 bases clipped from V and 3 bases from J, the junction kept 3 bases outside the gene matches. Germline lookup yields CDR1 LNHDA and CDR2 SQIVND (reference sequence).

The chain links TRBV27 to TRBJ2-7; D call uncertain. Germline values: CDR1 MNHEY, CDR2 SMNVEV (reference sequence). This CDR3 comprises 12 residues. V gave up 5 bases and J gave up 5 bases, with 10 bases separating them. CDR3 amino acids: CASSARLDEQYF. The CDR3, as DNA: TGTGCCAGCAGTGCCCGGTTGGACGAGCAGTACTTC.

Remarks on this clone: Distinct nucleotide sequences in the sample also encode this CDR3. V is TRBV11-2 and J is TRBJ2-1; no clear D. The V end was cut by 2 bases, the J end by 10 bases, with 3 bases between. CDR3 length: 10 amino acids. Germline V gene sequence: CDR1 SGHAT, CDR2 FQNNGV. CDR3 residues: CASSLNEQFF. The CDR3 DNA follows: TGTGCCAGCAGCTTAAACGAGCAGTTCTTC.

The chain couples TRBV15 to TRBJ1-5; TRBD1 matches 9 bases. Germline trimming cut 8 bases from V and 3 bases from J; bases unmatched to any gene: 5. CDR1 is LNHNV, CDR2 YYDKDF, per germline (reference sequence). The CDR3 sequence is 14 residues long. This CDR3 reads CATSRTGVNQPQHF. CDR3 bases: TGTGCCACCTCGAGGACAGGGGTCAATCAGCCCCAGCATTTT.

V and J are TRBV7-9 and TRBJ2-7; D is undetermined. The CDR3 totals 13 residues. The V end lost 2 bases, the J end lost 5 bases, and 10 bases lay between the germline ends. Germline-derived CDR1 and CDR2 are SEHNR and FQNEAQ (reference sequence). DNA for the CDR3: TGTGCCAGCAGCTTACCCGGACGGAACGAGCAGTACTTC. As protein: CASSLPGRNEQYF.

DNA for the CDR3: TGTGCCACAGGGGGTGGAAATGAGCAGTTCTTC. It translates to CATGGGNEQFF. The chain employs TRBV27 and TRBJ2-1, with 7 bases lining up with TRBD1. J was trimmed by 7 bases and V by 10 bases; bases with no gene match: 4. Germline values: CDR1 MNHEY, CDR2 SMNVEV (reference sequence). The CDR3 runs 11 residues.

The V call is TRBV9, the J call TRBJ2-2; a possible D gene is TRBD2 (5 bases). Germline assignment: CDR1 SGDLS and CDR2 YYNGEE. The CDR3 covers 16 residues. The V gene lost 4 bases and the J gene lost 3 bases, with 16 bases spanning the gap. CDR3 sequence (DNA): TGTGCCAGCAGCCCCGCGAGGGTTTACGACACCGGGGAGCTGTTTTTT. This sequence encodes CASSPARVYDTGELFF.